The following is a T cell receptor (beta chain) sequence with its context. What it binds is unknown. One end of the junction does not line up with germline, which may come from a read error. The sample is drawn from a study of CD8 T cells in ankylosing spondylitis. Findings and limits, study-wide: Disease-linked clones were found to be CD8+ and relatively rare in peripheral blood. Reactive arthritis synovial fluid and blood were previously reported to contain some motif variants. What appeared characteristic of ankylosing spondylitis blood was a TCR beta motif of 7 or 8 highly homologous variants. As reported, disease-linked clones showed significant enrichment in matched ankylosing spondylitis synovial fluid.

Using quantitative 5'-RACE with molecular barcodes, the authors made TCR beta libraries. TCRdb reprocessed the 5' RACE reads via MiXCR and lists one record per CDR3 protein. The sample records 330,000 or so distinct CDR3 sequences, roughly 8% being singletons. Germline V gene lookup returns CDR1 SGHDT and CDR2 YYEEEE. The CDR3 covers 11 residues. Specimen: blood, either unsorted or a sorted T cell fraction (not recorded which). The sequence was obtained from a male donor with ankylosing spondylitis. V and J are TRBV5-6 and TRBJ2-7; no definite D call. CDR3 nucleotides: TGTGCCAGCAGCTTGTTTTTGGCAACGGACTTC. Translated: CASSLFLATDF.